Below, 13 T cell receptor beta chains from the same sample are listed, as sequenced in a study of blood T cell repertoires in COVID-19. Assay: immunoSEQ multiplex PCR; the TCRdb copy retains only in-frame clones and omits some. The sample contains a few hundred thousand clones, around 90% of which appear only once. Input material: PBMCs or T cells enriched from blood (not recorded which). These receptors were collected from a man aged 30 to 39 who had recovered from COVID-19.

V is TRBV7-2 and J is TRBJ2-1; no firm D call. The V and J ends lost 4 bases and 0 bases respectively, with 13 bases between them. Germline V gene data show CDR1 as SGHTA and CDR2 as FQGNSA. The CDR3 length is 16 residues. CDR3 sequence reads: CASSWRGTGSYNEQFF. The DNA for the CDR3 is TGTGCCAGCAGCTGGCGAGGAACCGGCTCCTACAATGAGCAGTTCTTC.

The rearrangement links TRBV19 to TRBJ2-7, with a possible D match to TRBD1 (5 bases). The CDR3 consists of 13 residues. Germline V CDR1 and CDR2: LNHDA, SQIVND (reference sequence). V lost 4 bases and J 3 bases, leaving 10 bases between the germline ends. The CDR3 DNA follows: TGTGCCAGTAGTACCCGGACATTCTACGAGCAGTACTTC. Residues: CASSTRTFYEQYF.

This rearrangement joins TRBV12-3 or TRBV12-4 to TRBJ1-5; D ambiguous. Trimming left V 0 bases short and J 3 bases short, with 3 bases between. The CDR3 has 13 residues. CDR3 nucleotide sequence: TGTGCCAGCAGTTTAGCCCACAATCAGCCCCAGCATTTT. It specifies CASSLAHNQPQHF.

The chain carries TRBV5-1 and TRBJ2-3, with 9 positions matching TRBD2. Germline CDR1 reads SGHRS; CDR2 reads YFSETQ. Unmatched junction bases numbered 9, after V lost 4 bases and J lost 3 bases. The CDR3 has 16 residues. As DNA, the CDR3 is TGCGCCAGCAGCCCCTCGGGGAGCGGGGGGACAGATACGCAGTATTTT. Its translation: CASSPSGSGGTDTQYF. The full variable domain, its missing parts supplied by reference TRBV5-1 and TRBJ2-3, is KAGVTQTPRYLIKTRGQQVTLSCSPISGHRSVSWYQQTPGQGLQFLFEYFSETQRNKGNFPGRFSGRQFSNSRSEMNVSTLELGDSALYLCASSPSGSGGTDTQYFGPGTRLTVL.

This chain uses TRBV7-8 with TRBJ1-5; D not certain. The V gene lost 1 base and the J gene lost 5 bases, with 15 bases spanning the gap. The CDR3 has 16 residues. Germline CDR1 reads SGHVS; CDR2 reads FQNEAQ. The CDR3 here is CASSLGGTPEYQPQHF. CDR3 bases: TGTGCCAGCAGCTTAGGCGGAACCCCGGAATATCAGCCCCAGCATTTT.

The CDR3: CASSLADSGLQYF. The CDR3 region has the DNA TGTGCCAGCAGTTTAGCAGACTCCGGGTTGCAGTACTTC. The chain carries TRBV28 and TRBJ2-7; D not resolved. CDR1 and CDR2 (germline): MDHEN, SYDVKM. The V and J ends lost 2 bases and 9 bases respectively, with 14 bases between them. This CDR3 has 13 residues.

This clone was found once. The chain couples TRBV9 to TRBJ1-1; 7 bases match TRBD1. The trim removed 3 bases at V and 5 bases at J, leaving 10 bases unmatched. The CDR3 is 15 residues long. Per the germline V gene, CDR1 is SGDLS and CDR2 is YYNGEE. The CDR3, as DNA: TGTGCCAGCAGCGCCACGGGGACAGTCGATACTGAAGCTTTCTTT. Its protein is CASSATGTVDTEAFF.

The J gene is TRBJ2-1, the V gene TRBV15, with 11 bases matching TRBD1. The V segment lost 0 bases and the J segment 14 bases; nucleotides outside the gene matches: 9. The CDR3 is 15 residues long. Germline assignment: CDR1 LNHNV and CDR2 YYDKDF (reference sequence). In DNA, the CDR3 is TGTGCCACCAGCAGAGATCTGATGACGGGACAGGGGGAGTTCTTC. Translating it yields CATSRDLMTGQGEFF.

This clone was seen once. The genes are TRBV28 and TRBJ1-4; the match to TRBD1 covers 7 bases. The CDR3 has 16 residues. The germline V gene encodes CDR1 MDHEN and CDR2 SYDVKM. The ends lost 5 bases at V and 6 bases at J; junction bases unmatched: 12. CDR3 protein: CASSPFTGALDEKLFF. The CDR3 DNA reads TGTGCCAGCAGTCCTTTCACAGGGGCTTTGGATGAAAAACTGTTTTTT. Full variable domain (outside the CDR3, taken from reference TRBV28 and TRBJ1-4): DVKVTQSSRYLVKRTGEKVFLECVQDMDHENMFWYRQDPGLGLRLIYFSYDVKMKEKGDIPEGYSVSREKKERFSLILESASTNQTSMYLCASSPFTGALDEKLFFGSGTQLSVL.

The count of this clone is one. The chain joins TRBV11-3 to TRBJ1-1; a weak D match, TRBD1 (5 bases). The CDR3 consists of 13 residues. The V end was cut by 8 bases, the J end by 2 bases, with 12 bases between. In germline, CDR1 is SGHNT, CDR2 YENEEA. The CDR3 DNA follows: TGTGCCAGCTTCATCGGGGGTAACACTGAAGCTTTCTTT. It codes for CASFIGGNTEAFF.

The chain couples TRBV6-5 to TRBJ1-6; weak D call: TRBD1 (5 bases). Trimming shortened V by 4 bases and J by 7 bases, and 11 bases separated the two germline ends. In germline, CDR1 is MNHEY, CDR2 SVGAGI. The CDR3 contains 14 residues. The CDR3 DNA sequence: TGTGCCAGCAGTTCCGAAGGGGCGAATTCACCCCTCCACTTT. This codes for CASSSEGANSPLHF.

The chain uses TRBV4-2 and TRBJ1-3; unclear D gene. Germline V gene sequence: CDR1 LGHNA, CDR2 YNFKEQ. V lost 1 base and J 5 bases, leaving 12 bases between the germline ends. CDR3 length equals 15 residues. As DNA, the CDR3 is TGTGCCAGCAGCCAAGTCGATGGAGGGAGAAACACCATATATTTT. This codes for CASSQVDGGRNTIYF.

This rearrangement joins TRBV5-1 to TRBJ2-4; TRBD2 might be the D (6 bases). V was trimmed by 4 bases and J by 0 bases, leaving 17 bases between them. Germline V gene lookup returns CDR1 SGHRS and CDR2 YFSETQ. This CDR3 region has 17 residues. The CDR3 sequence is CASSPLGDLIAKNIQYF. In DNA, the CDR3 is TGCGCCAGCAGCCCCTTAGGGGACTTAATAGCCAAAAACATTCAGTACTTC.